The 22 T cell receptor beta chains listed next were all sequenced from one sample in a study of Ad26.COV2.S vaccination and SARS-CoV-2 variants. Method: immunoSEQ multiplex PCR; TCRdb's copy keeps in-frame clones and lacks some. The data show 300,000 to 350,000 clones, with less than 90% seen just once and approximately 5.9% held by the top ten. Treatment of the sample: 19 received Ad26.COV2.S at low or high dose, single or two shots; roughly five received placebo; per-sample allocation not given. Specimen acquisition occurred on day 63 following the initial vaccine or placebo injection. The sample consisted of peripheral blood, taken in a trial of Ad26.COV2.S vaccine versus placebo. The receptors originated from a person between 18 and 59 years old who received the Ad26.COV2.S COVID-19 vaccine or a placebo.

This clone showed up just once. V gene TRBV6-5 combines with J gene TRBJ1-1; D call uncertain. The V end lost 4 bases, the J end lost 1 base, and 7 bases lay between the germline ends. CDR3 length: 13 amino acids. Germline V gives CDR1 MNHEY, CDR2 SVGAGI. The CDR3 region has the DNA TGTGCCAGCAGTTTGAGAGGGAACACTGAAGCTTTCTTT. The encoded protein is CASSLRGNTEAFF.

V and J are TRBV7-9 and TRBJ1-2; TRBD1 might be the D (5 bases). Germline lookup yields CDR1 SEHNR and CDR2 FQNEAQ (reference sequence). Deletions cut 2 bases from V and 2 bases from J, with 9 bases between. There are 14 residues in the CDR3. Written as DNA, the CDR3 is TGTGCCAGCAGCTTACCGGCAGGGAACTATGGCTACACCTTC. Protein sequence: CASSLPAGNYGYTF.

This chain joins TRBV19 and TRBJ1-2; TRBD1 is a possible D gene (5 bases). Germline loops: CDR1 LNHDA, CDR2 SQIVND (reference sequence). The V end lost 3 bases, the J end lost 5 bases, and 7 bases lay between the germline ends. CDR3 length: 12 amino acids. The CDR3 sequence: CASSIQGYGYTF. The CDR3 bases are TGTGCCAGTAGTATCCAGGGTTATGGCTACACCTTC.

This rearrangement joins TRBV30 to TRBJ2-1; 7 positions agree with TRBD1. V gave up 1 base and J gave up 4 bases; unmatched junction bases: 4. CDR3 length: 14 residues. Germline assignment: CDR1 GTSNPN and CDR2 SVGIG (reference sequence). The DNA for the CDR3 is TGTGCCTGGAGTGCTGGGACAGTGTACAATGAGCAGTTCTTC. Its protein is CAWSAGTVYNEQFF.

This CDR3 is CASSYFKRGETQYF. The CDR3 bases are TGTGCCAGCAGTTACTTCAAGCGCGGGGAGACCCAGTACTTC. The V and J genes are TRBV6-2 or TRBV6-3 and TRBJ2-5; TRBD2 is a possible D gene (5 bases). Germline loops: CDR1 MNHEY, CDR2 SVGEGT. The CDR3 length is 14 residues. Deletions cut 1 base from V and 5 bases from J, with 11 bases between.

This clone was detected only once. V usage is TRBV2 and J usage is TRBJ2-3, with 9 bases fitting TRBD2. With V trimmed by 4 bases and J by 6 bases, 20 bases remained unmatched. CDR1 is SNHLY, CDR2 FYNNEI, per germline. CDR3 length: 19 amino acids. DNA of the CDR3: TGTGCCAGCAGTGTATCACCCCGGGAGCGGCGGGGGGGCCCGGATACGCAGTATTTT. It yields the protein CASSVSPRERRGGPDTQYF.

The J gene is TRBJ2-7, the V gene TRBV28; D gene unclear. Between the trimmed V and J ends, which lost 5 bases and 3 bases, there was a span of 11 bases. Germline loops: CDR1 MDHEN, CDR2 SYDVKM. CDR3 length: 13 residues. CDR3 DNA: TGTGCCAGCAGTCGGAGATCGGGCTACGAGCAGTACTTC. Translated, it gives CASSRRSGYEQYF. The variable domain in full, with the rest retrieved from reference TRBV28 and TRBJ2-7, is DVKVTQSSRYLVKRTGEKVFLECVQDMDHENMFWYRQDPGLGLRLIYFSYDVKMKEKGDIPEGYSVSREKKERFSLILESASTNQTSMYLCASSRRSGYEQYFGPGTRLTVT.

This clone has a handful of counts. The chain carries TRBV4-3 and TRBJ1-2; D not resolved. From germline, CDR1 is LGHNA and CDR2 YSLEER. This CDR3 is 15 amino acids long. V gave up 1 base and J gave up 3 bases, with 12 bases separating them. The CDR3 DNA reads as TGCGCCAGCAGCCAAGGATTGGGTTCGGACTATGGCTACACCTTC. Translated, it gives CASSQGLGSDYGYTF.

V gene TRBV11-2 combines with J gene TRBJ2-7, with D perhaps TRBD1 (5 bases). CDR1 is SGHAT and CDR2 is FQNNGV in the germline V gene. The CDR3 is 14 residues long. Trimming left V 5 bases short and J 10 bases short, with 21 bases between. CDR3 sequence (DNA): TGTGCCAGCAGCCAAGGGGCTAGGATGCAGTCCCAGTACTTC. It yields the protein CASSQGARMQSQYF.

The rearrangement uses TRBV6-6 and TRBJ1-4; D perhaps matches TRBD1 (6 bases). The CDR3 sequence is 15 residues long. CDR1 is MNHNY, CDR2 SVGAGI, per germline (reference sequence). V lost 6 bases to trimming and J lost 7 bases, with 18 bases between them. Written as DNA, the CDR3 is TGTGCCAGCAGCCAACAATCAGGGGTTTCTGAAAAACTGTTTTTT. Translation: CASSQQSGVSEKLFF.

The V gene is TRBV6-5, the J gene TRBJ2-7, with TRBD1 identical over 11 bases. V dropped 8 bases and J dropped 3; count of bases not matched to a gene: 3. CDR1 and CDR2 from the germline V gene are MNHEY and SVGAGI. CDR3 length equals 13 residues. DNA of the CDR3: TGTGCCAGCTCGGACAGGGGGCTCTACGAGCAGTACTTC. Amino acid sequence: CASSDRGLYEQYF.

V and J are TRBV7-6 and TRBJ2-1, with unresolved D. CDR1 and CDR2 from the germline V gene are SGHVS and FNYEAQ. The V end lost 5 bases, the J end lost 0 bases, and 17 bases lay between the germline ends. The CDR3 loop spans 17 amino acids. The CDR3 region has the DNA TGTGCCAGCAGCAATCGTGACTGGAGTGGCTCCTACAATGAGCAGTTCTTC. Translated, it gives CASSNRDWSGSYNEQFF.

This chain joins TRBV25-1 and TRBJ1-2; tentative D call: TRBD1 (6 bases). The germline CDR1 and CDR2 sequences are MGHDK and SYGVNS. The CDR3 consists of 14 residues. The ends were cut back, 4 bases at V and 5 bases at J, with 14 bases in the middle. In DNA, the CDR3 is TGTGCCAGCAGTGGACCGGGACAACTATATGGCTACACCTTC. Amino acid sequence: CASSGPGQLYGYTF.

As DNA, the CDR3 is TGTGCCAGCAGCTTTCTACGGACGAGGGGCACTGAAGCTTTCTTT. Protein product: CASSFLRTRGTEAFF. The rearrangement uses TRBV7-9 and TRBJ1-1; a weak D match, TRBD1 (5 bases). V was clipped by 3 bases and J by 4 bases, with 15 bases between them. The germline V gene encodes CDR1 SEHNR and CDR2 FQNEAQ (reference sequence). The length of the CDR3 is 15 residues.

CDR3 in DNA: TGTGCCAGCAGCGTAGGGCCGGGCGTCGGCGAGCAGTACTTC. Its translation is CASSVGPGVGEQYF. The chain joins TRBV9 to TRBJ2-7; unclear D gene. Trimming shortened V by 0 bases and J by 6 bases, and 13 bases separated the two germline ends. Germline CDR1 reads SGDLS; CDR2 reads YYNGEE. CDR3 length equals 14 residues.

The V gene is TRBV19, the J gene TRBJ2-3; 14 positions match TRBD2. V was pared by 5 bases and J by 5 bases, with 9 bases of the junction left unmatched. This CDR3 region has 17 residues. Germline CDR1 and CDR2: LNHDA and SQIVND (reference sequence). Here the CDR3 reads CASSATSGRAVIDTQYF. The CDR3 region has the DNA TGTGCCAGTAGTGCGACTAGCGGGAGGGCCGTAATAGATACGCAGTATTTT.

The rearrangement uses TRBV3-1 (or the pseudogene TRBV3-2) and TRBJ2-7; no reliable D call. CDR1 LGHDT and CDR2 YNNKEL come from the germline V gene (reference sequence). Trimming stripped 4 bases from V and 3 bases from J, with 16 bases between. The CDR3 extends over 15 amino acids. In DNA form, the CDR3 reads TGTGCCAGCAGCCCTTTGGGGAATTGGGGCTACGAGCAGTACTTC. Translated, it gives CASSPLGNWGYEQYF.

This clone appeared a few times. The rearrangement joins TRBV5-1 to TRBJ2-2; TRBD2 matches at 7 bases. The CDR3 has 16 amino acids. V was pared by 0 bases and J by 5 bases, with 7 bases of the junction left unmatched. Germline V gives CDR1 SGHRS, CDR2 YFSETQ. CDR3 DNA: TGCGCCAGCAGCTTGGATGTGGGAGGGCAAACCGGGGAGCTGTTTTTT. Amino acids: CASSLDVGGQTGELFF.

The chain carries TRBV6-5 and TRBJ1-2; D uncertain. The CDR3 loop spans 16 amino acids. Trimming shortened V by 0 bases and J by 1 base, and 12 bases separated the two germline ends. The germline CDR1 and CDR2 sequences are MNHEY and SVGAGI. The CDR3 region has the DNA TGTGCCAGCAGTTACTCGAGGCAGATATTTAACTATGGCTACACCTTC. Residues: CASSYSRQIFNYGYTF.

The rearrangement joins TRBV25-1 to TRBJ2-7; D is uncertain. V gave up 1 base and J gave up 3 bases, with 10 bases separating them. The CDR3 consists of 14 residues. The germline CDR1 and CDR2 sequences are MGHDK and SYGVNS. The CDR3 sequence: CASSESPASYEQYF. CDR3 nucleotides: TGTGCCAGCAGTGAATCGCCAGCCAGCTACGAGCAGTACTTC.

The V and J genes are TRBV7-2 and TRBJ2-5; D gene unclear. Germline CDR1 and CDR2: SGHTA and FQGNSA. Trimming removed 4 bases from V and 1 base from J, with 10 bases in between. This CDR3 is built from 14 residues. The CDR3 reads CASSWGRTQETQYF. The CDR3 bases are TGTGCCAGCAGCTGGGGAAGAACCCAAGAGACCCAGTACTTC.

This rearrangement joins TRBV11-3 to TRBJ2-5; 7 bases align to TRBD2. In germline, CDR1 is SGHNT, CDR2 YENEEA. V lost 3 bases to trimming and J lost 0 bases; unmatched junction nucleotides: 7. The CDR3 is 16 amino acids. CDR3 DNA sequence: TGTGCCAGCAGCTTGGGCAGCGGGGCCTACCAAGAGACCCAGTACTTC. It codes for CASSLGSGAYQETQYF. The full variable domain, completed using reference TRBV11-3 and TRBJ2-5, is EAGVVQSPRYKIIEKKQPVAFWCNPISGHNTLYWYLQNLGQGPELLIRYENEEAVDDSQLPKDRFSAERLKGVDSTLKIQPAELGDSAVYLCASSLGSGAYQETQYFGPGTRLLVL.